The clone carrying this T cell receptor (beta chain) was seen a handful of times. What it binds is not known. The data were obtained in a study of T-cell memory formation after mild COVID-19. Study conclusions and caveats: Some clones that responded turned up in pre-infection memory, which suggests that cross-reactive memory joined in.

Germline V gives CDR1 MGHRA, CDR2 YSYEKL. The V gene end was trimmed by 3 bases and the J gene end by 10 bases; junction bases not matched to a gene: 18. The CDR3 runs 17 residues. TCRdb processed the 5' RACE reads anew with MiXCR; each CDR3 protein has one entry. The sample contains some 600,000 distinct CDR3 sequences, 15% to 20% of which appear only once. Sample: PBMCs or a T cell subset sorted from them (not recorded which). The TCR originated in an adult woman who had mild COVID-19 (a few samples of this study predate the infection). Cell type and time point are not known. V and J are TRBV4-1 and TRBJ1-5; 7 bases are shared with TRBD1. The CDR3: CASSQEPGGQWVRPQHF. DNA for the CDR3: TGCGCCAGCAGCCAGGAGCCGGGGGGACAGTGGGTCCGTCCCCAGCATTTT.